This T cell receptor (beta chain) was retrieved from a study of T cells in Graves' hyperthyroidism and ophthalmopathy. This clonotype was picked up many times. Its specificity is unknown. An end of the junction does not agree with germline; a read error may underlie this. The investigators amplified TCR beta CDR3 regions from RNA transcripts. TCR CDR3 regions were first amplified by RT-PCR with HTBI primers. A single record per CDR3 protein comes from TCRdb applying MiXCR to the multiplex PCR reads. Found here are some 500,000 distinct CDR3 sequences, around 24% of them singletons; the top ten hold about 11%. General study points: Most thyroid clonotypes with frequency above 0.001 were detected in blood.

Germline CDR1 and CDR2: DFQATT and SNEGSKA (reference sequence). The CDR3 loop spans 14 amino acids. The chain recombines TRBV20-1 with TRBJ2-7, with 13 bases lining up with TRBD2. The sequencing sample was made of blood. The receptor was derived from a woman aged 25 to 39 with Graves' ophthalmopathy. The CDR3 DNA follows: TGCAGTGCCACACCTGGACTAGCGGGGGCCGTGCTCGGCTTC. Translation: CSATPGLAGAVLGF.